The clone carrying this T cell receptor beta chain was found once. The record originates from a study of sequential checkpoint blockade in melanoma. Across the study: Randomization was 1:1 between first-line nivolumab→ipilimumab and ipilimumab→nivolumab. Maintenance nivolumab came after either treatment sequence.

Only in-frame clones appear in the TCRdb table, and some are missing; sequencing was by immunoSEQ multiplex PCR. The profile covers 30,000 to 45,000 clones, with around nine tenths appearing a single time and about an eighth taken by the ten largest. Germline assignment: CDR1 SEHNR and CDR2 FQNEAQ (reference sequence). There are 15 residues in the CDR3. The ends lost 5 bases at V and 3 bases at J; junction bases unmatched: 9. The treatment denotes: randomized to nivolumab then ipilimumab (arm A) or the reverse (arm B). No patient had prior DNA-damaging chemotherapy. Live CD3+CD8+ CD19− CD56− cells were sorted from PBMCs.

The material sequenced was CD8+ T cells sorted from blood (inferred from file names), taken from a patient given nivolumab and ipilimumab in sequence. This receptor was identified in a human donor with melanoma. The chain has TRBV7-9 and TRBJ2-7; TRBD1 agrees at 8 bases. DNA for the CDR3: TGTGCCAGCAGCCCCGGACAGGGTTATCTCTACGAGCAGTACTTC. Its protein product is CASSPGQGYLYEQYF. The full variable domain, completed using reference TRBV7-9 and TRBJ2-7, is DTGVSQNPRHKITKRGQNVTFRCDPISEHNRLYWYRQTLGQGPEFLTYFQNEAQLEKSRLLSDRFSAERPKGSFSTLEIQRTEQGDSAMYLCASSPGQGYLYEQYFGPGTRLTVT.